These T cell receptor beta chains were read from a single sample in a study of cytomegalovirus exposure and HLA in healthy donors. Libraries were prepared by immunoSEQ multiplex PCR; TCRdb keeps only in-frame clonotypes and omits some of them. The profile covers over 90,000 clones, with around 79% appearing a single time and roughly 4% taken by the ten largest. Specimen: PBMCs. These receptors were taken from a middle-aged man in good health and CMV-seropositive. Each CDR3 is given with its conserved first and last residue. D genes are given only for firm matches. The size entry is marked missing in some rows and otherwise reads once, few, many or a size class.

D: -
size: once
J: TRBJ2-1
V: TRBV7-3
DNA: TGTGCCAGCAGCTTAACGGTACAAAACTCCTACAATGAGCAGTTCTTC
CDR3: CASSLTVQNSYNEQFF

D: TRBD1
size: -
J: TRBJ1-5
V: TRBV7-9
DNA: TGTGCCAGCAGCTCTCTACAGGGGTCAAATCAGCCCCAGCATTTT
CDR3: CASSSLQGSNQPQHF

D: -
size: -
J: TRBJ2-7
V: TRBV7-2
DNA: TGTGCCAGCAGCCCAGGGGTGTTCGGCTACGAGCAGTACTTC
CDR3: CASSPGVFGYEQYF

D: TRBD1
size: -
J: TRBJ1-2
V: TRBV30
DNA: TGTGCCTGGACCGGGACAGGGGATTTCGCCTATGGCTACACCTTC
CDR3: CAWTGTGDFAYGYTF

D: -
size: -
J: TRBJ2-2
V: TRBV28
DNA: TGTGCCACCGAACACTACATCACCGGGGAGCTGTTTTTT
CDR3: CATEHYITGELFF

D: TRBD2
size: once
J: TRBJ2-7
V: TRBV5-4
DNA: TGTGCCAGCAGCCCAACTAGCGGGAGGGCCGGGGAGCAGTACTTC
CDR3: CASSPTSGRAGEQYF

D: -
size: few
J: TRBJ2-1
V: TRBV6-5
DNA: TGTGCCAGCAGTCCCGGCAGGGTATCCTACAATGAGCAGTTCTTC
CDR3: CASSPGRVSYNEQFF

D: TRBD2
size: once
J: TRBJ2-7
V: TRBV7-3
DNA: TGTGCCAGCAGCCTAACAACTAGCGGGAGCGAGCAGTACTTC
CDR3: CASSLTTSGSEQYF

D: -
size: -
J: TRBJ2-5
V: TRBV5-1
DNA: TGCGCCAGCAGCGCAGATATTCTACAAGAGGCCCAGTACTTC
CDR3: CASSADILQEAQYF

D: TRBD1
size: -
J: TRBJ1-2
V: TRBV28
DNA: TGTGCCAGCAGTTTCGACAGGGACCTCTTGGGCTACACCTTC
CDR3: CASSFDRDLLGYTF

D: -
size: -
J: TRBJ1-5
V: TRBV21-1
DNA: TGTGCCAGCAGCACCGGGACAGGGGCTCAGCCCCAGCATTTT
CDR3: CASSTGTGAQPQHF

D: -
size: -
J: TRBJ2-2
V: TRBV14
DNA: TGTGCCAGCAGCCAAGACAGGGGGAACACCGGGGAGCTGTTTTTT
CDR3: CASSQDRGNTGELFF

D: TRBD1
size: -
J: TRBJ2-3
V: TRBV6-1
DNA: TGTGCCAGCACCCGGACAGGGCGGCCAGATGCGCAGTATTTT
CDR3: CASTRTGRPDAQYF

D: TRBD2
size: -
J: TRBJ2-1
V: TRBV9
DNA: TGTGCCAGCAGCGTTGGGGGGCTAGCGGGCTATGAGCAGTTCTTC
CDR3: CASSVGGLAGYEQFF

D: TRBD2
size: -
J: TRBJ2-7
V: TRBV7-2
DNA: TGTGCCAGCAGCCCGCAGGTAGCGGGCTACGAGCAGTACTTC
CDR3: CASSPQVAGYEQYF

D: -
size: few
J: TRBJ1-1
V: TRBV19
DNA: TGTGCCAGTAGTATGGGAGGATTCGGGGGAGACACTGAAGCTTTCTTT
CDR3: CASSMGGFGGDTEAFF

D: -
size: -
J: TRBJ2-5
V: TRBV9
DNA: TGTGCCAGCAGCGTAGGCGGAGGGGTCGGACAAGAGACCCAGTACTTC
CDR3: CASSVGGGVGQETQYF

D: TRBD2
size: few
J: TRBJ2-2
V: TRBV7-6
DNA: TGTGCCAGCAGCTTAGGGGCTAGCGGGACCTCCGGGGAGCTGTTTTTT
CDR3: CASSLGASGTSGELFF

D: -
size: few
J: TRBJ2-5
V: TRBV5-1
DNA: TGCGCCAGCAGCTTGGACAGCCAAGAGACCCAGTACTTC
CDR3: CASSLDSQETQYF

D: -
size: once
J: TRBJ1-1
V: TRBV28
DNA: TGTGCCAGCAGTTTAGGAAGAATTGGGCGGAGGGACACTGAAGCTTTCTTT
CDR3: CASSLGRIGRRDTEAFF

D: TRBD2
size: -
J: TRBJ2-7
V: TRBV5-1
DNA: TGCGCCAGCAGCTTGTCTATCGGGAGGGTTTACGAGCAGTACTTC
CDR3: CASSLSIGRVYEQYF

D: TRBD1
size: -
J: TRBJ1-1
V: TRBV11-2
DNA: TGTGCCAGCAGCTTAGATCCGGCAGGGGGGTCTGAAGCTTTCTTT
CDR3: CASSLDPAGGSEAFF

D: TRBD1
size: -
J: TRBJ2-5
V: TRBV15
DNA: TGTGCCACCAGCAGAGGGGGAGGACAGGGGGCGGAGACCCAGTACTTC
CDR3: CATSRGGGQGAETQYF

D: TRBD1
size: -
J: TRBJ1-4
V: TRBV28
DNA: TGTGCCAGCAGTACTTACAGGGGGCTAACTAATGAAAAACTGTTTTTT
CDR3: CASSTYRGLTNEKLFF

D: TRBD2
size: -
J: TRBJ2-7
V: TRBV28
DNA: TGTGCCAGCCTAAGGGACGGGACTAGCGAGAGGGCCTCCTACGAGCAGTACTTC
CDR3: CASLRDGTSERASYEQYF

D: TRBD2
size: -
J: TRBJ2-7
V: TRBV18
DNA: TGTGCCAGCTCCCCGGCCGGGACTATCTCCTACGAGCAGTACTTC
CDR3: CASSPAGTISYEQYF

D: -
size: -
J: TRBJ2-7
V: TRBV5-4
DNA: TGTGCCAGCAGCTTGGTAGCGAGCTACGAGCAGTACTTC
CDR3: CASSLVASYEQYF

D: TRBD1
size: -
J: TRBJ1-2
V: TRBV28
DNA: TGTGCCAGCAGCTATGGGACAGGTGAGACGTATGGCTACACCTTC
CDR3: CASSYGTGETYGYTF

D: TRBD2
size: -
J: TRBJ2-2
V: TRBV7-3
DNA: TGTGCCAGCAGCCCAACTAGCGATAACACCGGGGAGCTGTTTTTT
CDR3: CASSPTSDNTGELFF

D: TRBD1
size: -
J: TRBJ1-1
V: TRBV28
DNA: TGTGCCAGCAGCCAGGGCCGGGACAGGGGGCCGACTGAAGCTTTCTTT
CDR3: CASSQGRDRGPTEAFF

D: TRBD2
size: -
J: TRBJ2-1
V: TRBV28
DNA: TGTGCCAGCAGGAAGGTAGGACTAGCATTGCACAATGAGCAGTTCTTC
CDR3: CASRKVGLALHNEQFF

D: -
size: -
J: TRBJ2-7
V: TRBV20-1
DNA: TGCAGTGCCACAAATTCCTACGAGCAGTACTTC
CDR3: CSATNSYEQYF

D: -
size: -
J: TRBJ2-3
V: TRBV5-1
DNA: TGCGCCAGCAGCTCTGTAGGAGCGAGCACAGATACGCAGTATTTT
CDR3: CASSSVGASTDTQYF

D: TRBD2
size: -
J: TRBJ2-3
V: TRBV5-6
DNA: TGTGCCAGCAGCCTGGGGACTAGCGGTTTCACTAGCACAGATACGCAGTATTTT
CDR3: CASSLGTSGFTSTDTQYF

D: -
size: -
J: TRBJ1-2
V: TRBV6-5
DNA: TGTGCCAGCAGTACCAGGGGCTATGGCTACACCTTC
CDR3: CASSTRGYGYTF

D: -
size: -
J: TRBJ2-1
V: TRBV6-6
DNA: TGTGCCAGCGGCAGACTGTACAATGAGCAGTTCTTC
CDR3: CASGRLYNEQFF

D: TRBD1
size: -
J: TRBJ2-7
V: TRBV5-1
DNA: TGCGCCAGCAGCTTGACCCCGGGACAGGGGCCCGAGCAGTACTTC
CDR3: CASSLTPGQGPEQYF

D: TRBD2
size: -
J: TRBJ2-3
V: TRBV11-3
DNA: TGTGCCAGCAGCTCAAGGACTAGCGGCACAGATACGCAGTATTTT
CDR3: CASSSRTSGTDTQYF

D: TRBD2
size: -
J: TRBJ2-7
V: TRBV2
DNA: TGTGCCAGCAGACTAGCGGGAGGCCTTTTCGACGAGCAGTACTTC
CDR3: CASRLAGGLFDEQYF

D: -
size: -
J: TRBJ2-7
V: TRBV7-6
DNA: TGTGCCAGCAGCTTATTGTCATCGGGCGGGATAAACTCCTACGAGCAGTACTTC
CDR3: CASSLLSSGGINSYEQYF

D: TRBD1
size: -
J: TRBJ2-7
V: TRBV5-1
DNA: TGCGCCAGCAGCCCCTGGGACAGGGGGTACGAGCAGTACTTC
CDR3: CASSPWDRGYEQYF

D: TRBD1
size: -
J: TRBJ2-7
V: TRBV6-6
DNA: TGTGCCAGCAGTCAAGGACAGGCTACCTACGAGCAGTACTTC
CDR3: CASSQGQATYEQYF

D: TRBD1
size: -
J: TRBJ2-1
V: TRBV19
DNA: TGTGCCAGTAGTATCAGGGCGGGACAGGGGACCTACAATGAGCAGTTCTTC
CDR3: CASSIRAGQGTYNEQFF

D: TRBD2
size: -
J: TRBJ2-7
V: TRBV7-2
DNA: TGTGCCAGCAGCCCTCCGGGACTACCTTCCTACGAGCAGTACTTC
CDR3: CASSPPGLPSYEQYF

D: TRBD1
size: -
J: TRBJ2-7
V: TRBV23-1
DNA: TGCGCCAGCAGTCAATCGTGGACAGGGGGCGCACCTAGCGGGTACTCCTACGAGCAGTACTTC
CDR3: CASSQSWTGGAPSGYSYEQYF